What follows are 27 T cell receptor beta chains derived from one specimen sequenced in a study of T cell clonality in common variable immunodeficiency. Study results and caveats: In common variable immunodeficiency, TCR beta chains reportedly carried fewer deletions and N-nucleotide insertions.

No antigens are known for them. TCRdb's copy holds only in-frame clones and misses some; the assay was immunoSEQ multiplex PCR. This repertoire lists 30,000 to 40,000 clones without singletons; less than 7% sits in the top ten. Input material: peripheral blood mononuclear cells. These receptors came from a human donor with common variable immunodeficiency.

Many counts were recorded for this clone. Read sequence stops 3 residues before the CDR3 end, and the germline J gene provides the missing end. The chain uses TRBV12-3 or TRBV12-4 and TRBJ2-1, with TRBD2 matching 7 bases. V trimming: 6 bases; J trimming: 5 bases; junction bases outside the gene matches: 10. The CDR3 spans 15 residues. The CDR3 loop reads CASSGGGSFNNEQFF. The sequenced part of the CDR3 DNA is TGTGCCAGCAGCGGAGGCGGGAGTTTCAACAATGAG.

This clone came up many times. The read gets to within 3 residues of the CDR3 end, and the germline J gene fills in the rest. V and J are TRBV5-5 and TRBJ1-5; 10 nucleotides agree with TRBD1. This CDR3 has 15 residues. Trimming at V came to 4 bases and at J to 3 bases, leaving 4 bases not matched to a gene. Germline CDR1 is SGHKS and CDR2 is YYEKEE (reference sequence). Incomplete CDR3 DNA: TGTGCCAGCAGCACCGGGACAGGGGTCAATCAGCCC. This sequence encodes CASSTGTGVNQP. The whole CDR3 sequence is CASSTGTGVNQPQHF. Full variable domain (outside the CDR3, taken from reference TRBV5-5 and TRBJ1-5): DAGVTQSPTHLIKTRGQQVTLRCSPISGHKSVSWYQQVLGQGPQFIFQYYEKEERGRGNFPDRFSARQFPNYSSELNVNALLLGDSALYLCASSTGTGVNQPQHFGDGTRLSIL.

This clone was observed many times. Read coverage stops 3 residues before the CDR3 terminus; the germline J gene supplies the remainder. The chain couples TRBV10-3 to TRBJ2-1, with 11 positions matching TRBD2. The V segment lost 4 bases and the J segment 7 bases; nucleotides outside the gene matches: 12. This CDR3 comprises 17 residues. Germline V gene data show CDR1 as ENHRY and CDR2 as SYGVKD. The CDR3 loop reads CAISGIDSGRAGNEQFF. The sequenced part of the CDR3 DNA is TGTGCCATCAGTGGAATCGATAGCGGGAGGGCTGGGAATGAG.

This clone has more than one count but fewer than ten. The CDR3 end lies 3 residues beyond the end of the read and is filled in from the germline J gene. The rearrangement uses TRBV7-8 and TRBJ2-1; TRBD2 matches at 11 bases. Trimming took 6 bases from V and 7 from J; bases not matched to a gene: 8. The CDR3 contains 15 residues. Germline V gene sequence: CDR1 SGHVS, CDR2 FQNEAQ. The CDR3 bases that were read are TGTGCCAGCAGTTCCATAGCGGGAGGGCCGAATGAG. Translation: CASSSIAGGPNE. The whole CDR3 sequence is CASSSIAGGPNEQFF. Complete variable domain (other parts from reference TRBV7-8 and TRBJ2-1): GAGVSQSPRYKVAKRGQDVALRCDPISGHVSLFWYQQALGQGPEFLTYFQNEAQLDKSGLPSDRFFAERPEGSVSTLKIQRTQQEDSAVYLCASSSIAGGPNEQFFGPGTRLTVL.

This clone appeared many times. The sequence runs out 3 residues before the end of the CDR3; the remainder is reconstructed from the germline J gene. This chain joins TRBV20-1 and TRBJ2-7; D possibly corresponds to TRBD1 (6 bases). CDR1 and CDR2 from the germline V gene are DFQATT and SNEGSKA (reference sequence). This CDR3 is built from 13 residues. V shed 5 bases and J shed 5 bases, with 16 bases lying between them. The CDR3: CSALTGPLDEQYF. The CDR3 DNA, read in part, is TGCAGTGCTCTTACAGGGCCCCTTGACGAG.

This clone was observed at least ten times. The CDR3 DNA, read in part, is TGTGCCAGTAGTATAGACGAGGGGACTCCAATAACGACCGGGGAG. Amino acids: CASSIDEGTPITTGE. The complete CDR3 protein is CASSIDEGTPITTGELFF. J is TRBJ2-2 and V is TRBV19; D possibly corresponds to TRBD2 (6 bases). The read terminates 3 residues before the CDR3 end, so the remaining end is supplied by the germline J gene. The CDR3 extends over 18 amino acids. Per the germline V gene, CDR1 is LNHDA and CDR2 is SQIVND (reference sequence). V was trimmed by 0 bases and J by 5 bases, leaving 19 bases between them.

This clone was seen ten or more times. The read comes to an end 3 residues before the CDR3 does, leaving the germline J gene to fill in the end. V usage is TRBV20-1 and J usage is TRBJ1-2, with D unclear. The V end was cut by 4 bases, the J end by 2 bases, with 8 bases between. This CDR3 is built from 12 residues. Germline CDR1 reads DFQATT; CDR2 reads SNEGSKA (reference sequence). The CDR3 region is CSAKIGNYGYTF. CDR3 DNA, as far as it was read: TGCAGTGCTAAAATCGGGAACTATGGC.

On this clone: Read sequence stops 3 residues before the CDR3 end, and the germline J gene provides the missing end. This chain connects TRBV20-1 to TRBJ2-7, with 12 bases fitting TRBD2. Germline V gives CDR1 DFQATT, CDR2 SNEGSKA (reference sequence). The CDR3 covers 16 residues. The V gene end was trimmed by 3 bases and the J gene end by 5 bases; junction bases not matched to a gene: 11. CDR3 protein: CSASPPTSGSVDEQYF. The covered CDR3 bases are TGCAGTGCTAGCCCCCCGACTAGCGGGAGTGTCGACGAG.

This clone was recorded many times. The read falls 3 residues short of the CDR3 end, and the missing part is taken from the germline J gene. The rearrangement joins TRBV11-3 to TRBJ2-1; 11 bases fit TRBD2. The V gene end was trimmed by 5 bases and the J gene end by 5 bases; junction bases not matched to a gene: 5. CDR3 size: 15 residues. Per germline, CDR1 SGHNT and CDR2 YENEEA. CDR3 loop: CASSPGLAVNNEQFF. The sequenced part of the CDR3 DNA is TGTGCCAGCAGCCCGGGACTAGCGGTAAACAATGAG.

This clone showed up many times. The CDR3 extends 3 residues past the end of the read, so its final part is completed from the germline J gene. The gene calls are TRBV30 and TRBJ2-7, with TRBD1 as a possible D gene (6 bases). Germline loops: CDR1 GTSNPN, CDR2 SVGIG (reference sequence). The V end lost 2 bases, the J end lost 4 bases, and 9 bases lay between the germline ends. CDR3 length: 12 residues. The CDR3 bases that were read are TGTGCCTGGAGTCTACAGGGATACGAG. Encoded protein: CAWSLQGYE. The full CDR3 is CAWSLQGYEQYF.

As for this clone: The CDR3 end lies 3 residues beyond the end of the read and is filled in from the germline J gene. The rearrangement links TRBV11-3 to TRBJ2-7; TRBD1 matches 9 bases. Germline CDR1 is SGHNT and CDR2 is YENEEA. V was pared by 4 bases and J by 5 bases, with 9 bases of the junction left unmatched. The CDR3 extends over 15 amino acids. The CDR3 loop reads CASSSRDREFHEQYF. Partial CDR3 DNA: TGTGCCAGCAGCTCCCGGGACAGGGAGTTTCACGAG.

As to this clone: The CDR3 end is not reached by the read, which stops 3 residues before it; the germline J gene fills it in. The chain links TRBV11-2 to TRBJ2-7; 7 nucleotides agree with TRBD2. Germline V gene lookup returns CDR1 SGHAT and CDR2 FQNNGV. The V segment lost 4 bases and the J segment 4 bases; nucleotides outside the gene matches: 10. The CDR3 consists of 15 residues. The CDR3 region is CASSSPRLAGYEQYF. CDR3 DNA, as far as it was read: TGTGCCAGCAGCTCCCCAAGACTAGCTGGATACGAG.

This clone was observed many times. The read ends 3 residues before the CDR3 terminus; that terminus is restored from the germline J gene. The V call is TRBV12-3 or TRBV12-4, the J call TRBJ1-4; possibly TRBD1 for D (5 bases). Trimming shortened V by 6 bases and J by 3 bases, and 11 bases separated the two germline ends. This CDR3 is built from 14 residues. The CDR3 protein is CASSGDSANEKLFF. The DNA read from the CDR3 is TGTGCCAGCAGCGGGGACTCCGCTAATGAAAAA.

This clone is judged medium-sized. The sequence runs out 3 residues before the end of the CDR3; the remainder is reconstructed from the germline J gene. The chain carries TRBV11-3 and TRBJ1-4; 7 nucleotides align to TRBD1. This CDR3 region has 15 residues. With 5 bases clipped from V and 8 bases from J, the junction kept 11 bases outside the gene matches. From germline, CDR1 is SGHNT and CDR2 YENEEA. CDR3 sequence reads: CASSANTGVGEKLFF. The CDR3 DNA, read in part, is TGTGCCAGCAGCGCTAACACAGGGGTCGGCGAAAAA.

This clone was counted between two and nine times. The read is 3 residues too short to cover the CDR3 end, so that end is filled in from the germline J gene. V and J are TRBV11-2 and TRBJ1-2; D is unclear. The CDR3 sequence is 14 residues long. Germline V gene sequence: CDR1 SGHAT, CDR2 FQNNGV. Trimming shortened V by 1 base and J by 2 bases, and 8 bases separated the two germline ends. CDR3 bases read: TGTGCCAGCAGCTTAGGTCTGGGCAACTATGGC. Translated, it gives CASSLGLGNYG. In full, the CDR3 is CASSLGLGNYGYTF.

This clone has a count of ten or more. The read comes to an end 3 residues before the CDR3 does, leaving the germline J gene to fill in the end. The V and J genes are TRBV7-3 and TRBJ2-2, with unresolved D. The CDR3 has 13 residues. V shed 1 base and J shed 7 bases, with 7 bases lying between them. Germline assignment: CDR1 SGHTA and CDR2 FQGTGA. This CDR3 reads CASSLISNGELFF. Incomplete CDR3 DNA: TGTGCCAGCAGCTTAATATCTAACGGGGAG.

With respect to this clone: Read data end 3 residues before the CDR3 end; the end is taken from the germline J gene. V is TRBV19 and J is TRBJ1-5, with 8 positions matching TRBD1. CDR1 and CDR2 from the germline V gene are LNHDA and SQIVND (reference sequence). This CDR3 comprises 17 residues. The J segment lost 7 bases and the V segment lost 5 bases, leaving 16 bases of the junction unmatched. CDR3 DNA (partial): TGTGCCAGTAGTTTCCGGGACAGGCCGCGGTCGGGGCAGCCC. As protein: CASSFRDRPRSGQP. The complete CDR3 protein is CASSFRDRPRSGQPQHF. The full variable domain, its missing parts supplied by reference TRBV19 and TRBJ1-5, is DGGITQSPKYLFRKEGQNVTLSCEQNLNHDAMYWYRQDPGQGLRLIYYSQIVNDFQKGDIAEGYSVSREKKESFPLTVTSAQKNPTAFYLCASSFRDRPRSGQPQHFGDGTRLSIL.

This clone was counted at least ten times. The read comes to an end 3 residues before the CDR3 does, leaving the germline J gene to fill in the end. The chain is built from TRBV12-3 or TRBV12-4 and TRBJ1-6, with D unresolved. V shed 6 bases and J shed 6 bases, with 9 bases lying between them. The CDR3 length is 13 residues. The chain's CDR3 is CASSRGFNSPLHF. Incomplete CDR3 DNA: TGTGCCAGCAGCAGAGGGTTTAATTCACCC.

A few counts support this clone. The read ends 3 residues before the CDR3 terminus; that terminus is restored from the germline J gene. This rearrangement joins TRBV7-6 to TRBJ2-1; no definite D call. Germline-derived CDR1 and CDR2 are SGHVS and FNYEAQ. Trimming removed 0 bases from V and 9 bases from J, with 6 bases in between. There are 12 residues in the CDR3. Partial CDR3 DNA: TGTGCCAGCAGCTTAGCCCACAGTGAG. The encoded protein is CASSLAHSE. The CDR3, in full, reads CASSLAHSEQFF.

In this sample, this clone turned up many times. The CDR3 end lies 3 residues beyond the end of the read and is filled in from the germline J gene. V is TRBV20-1 and J is TRBJ2-3; D might be TRBD2 (6 bases). Looked up from germline, CDR1 is DFQATT and CDR2 is SNEGSKA (reference sequence). The CDR3 loop spans 13 amino acids. V dropped 8 bases and J dropped 1 base, with 13 bases sitting between them. The CDR3 here is CSTPGLGTDTQYF. The sequenced part of the CDR3 DNA is TGCAGTACACCGGGACTTGGCACAGATACG.

This clone was counted a few times. The CDR3 bases that were read are TGTGCCAGCAGCTTAGCGCTCGGGCAGGGAGAGACC. Protein sequence: CASSLALGQGET. The whole CDR3 region reads CASSLALGQGETQYF. This chain connects TRBV7-2 to TRBJ2-5; a weak D match, TRBD1 (5 bases). The read comes to an end 3 residues before the CDR3 does, leaving the germline J gene to fill in the end. This CDR3 has 15 residues. Per the germline V gene, CDR1 is SGHTA and CDR2 is FQGNSA. V was shortened by 0 bases and J by 4 bases, with 12 bases between the two germline ends.

This clone appeared a few times. With the read ending 3 residues before the CDR3 end, the germline J gene is used to fill in that end. The rearrangement uses TRBV2 and TRBJ2-1; 8 bases match TRBD2. CDR3 length: 15 residues. Unmatched junction bases numbered 11, after V lost 7 bases and J lost 6 bases. Germline V lookup: CDR1 SNHLY, CDR2 FYNNEI. The CDR3 region is CASITGLASGNEQFF. The DNA read from the CDR3 is TGTGCCAGCATAACCGGACTAGCCTCTGGCAATGAG.

Ten or more counts support this clone. The CDR3 end falls 3 residues outside the read, so it is completed with the germline J gene. The chain recombines TRBV20-1 with TRBJ2-1, with 8 bases lining up with TRBD2. The CDR3 extends over 14 amino acids. Unmatched junction bases numbered 6, after V lost 2 bases and J lost 6 bases. The germline gives CDR1 DFQATT, CDR2 SNEGSKA (reference sequence). The CDR3 sequence is CSARWTSLPNEQFF. The CDR3 DNA, read in part, is TGCAGTGCTAGATGGACTAGCCTCCCCAATGAG.

This clone is classed as medium-sized. The CDR3 goes on 3 residues after the read ends, and that part is filled in from the germline J gene. This chain joins TRBV20-1 and TRBJ1-5; weak D call: TRBD1 (5 bases). There are 15 residues in the CDR3. Germline lookup yields CDR1 DFQATT and CDR2 SNEGSKA (reference sequence). Trimming removed 3 bases from V and 0 bases from J, with 12 bases in between. The DNA read from the CDR3 is TGCAGTGCTAGTGCCCGGGGGTATAGCAATCAGCCC. Residues: CSASARGYSNQP. The entire CDR3 protein reads CSASARGYSNQPQHF.

This clone was recorded a few times. The read comes to an end 3 residues before the CDR3 does, leaving the germline J gene to fill in the end. This chain uses TRBV10-1 with TRBJ2-1; 9 positions match TRBD2. Looked up from germline, CDR1 is WNHNN and CDR2 is SYGVQD (reference sequence). V lost 6 bases, J lost 8 bases, and 11 bases stayed unmatched. This CDR3 contains 15 residues. The covered CDR3 bases are TGCGCCAGCAGGGTAGCGGGAGCCGCTCGGGATGAG. Translation gives CASRVAGAARDE. The whole CDR3 protein reads CASRVAGAARDEQFF.

This clone showed up many times. The read gets to within 3 residues of the CDR3 end, and the germline J gene fills in the rest. V is TRBV20-1 and J is TRBJ1-2; 7 positions match TRBD1. Germline CDR1 DFQATT, CDR2 SNEGSKA (reference sequence). The CDR3 runs to 11 residues. V trimming: 6 bases; J trimming: 6 bases; junction bases outside the gene matches: 4. The covered CDR3 bases are TGCAGTGCGCCCAGGGGGAATGGC. This gives the protein CSAPRGNG. The entire CDR3 sequence reads CSAPRGNGYTF.

Details on this clone: The read ends 3 residues shy of where the CDR3 ends; the end is completed using the germline J gene. The chain carries TRBV2 and TRBJ1-5; tentative D call: TRBD1 (6 bases). Trimming pared 0 bases from V and 6 bases from J, leaving 15 bases between. Germline CDR1 SNHLY, CDR2 FYNNEI. CDR3 length: 16 amino acids. The chain's CDR3 is CASSEAGGRGGQPQHF. The part of the CDR3 DNA that was read is TGTGCCAGCAGTGAAGCGGGGGGGCGCGGGGGTCAGCCC.